One TCR beta chain is described in this entry. This receptor's antigen is unknown. The input lacks base qualities; no much larger clone sits a single base away. Library method: the immunoSEQ multiplex PCR assay. The source is immuneACCESS, and TCRdb retained only in-frame sequences with V and J called. Part of the clones is not carried over; for the studies checked, unresolved V genes explain less than half of this, and the remainder is unexplained. This sample is represented by over 75,000 clones; about 97% of them were singletons. The top ten clones comprise approximately 0.2% of the sample. The data were obtained in a study of technical replicates of blood from a handful of donors (dated by TCRdb to 2016 to 2017). Sequencing was carried out using T cells isolated from PBMCs. The clonotype originates from a human donor in good health.

In nucleotide form, the sequence is TGTGCCAGCAGTCAGCGGGAGGGCCTTTCTGGGGCCAACGTCCTGACTTTC. This yields the protein CASSQREGLSGANVLTF. The sequence links TRBV25-1 to TRBJ2-6; 10 central nucleotides agree with TRBD2. Counted from cysteine to phenylalanine, this CDR3 has 17 amino acids. CDR3 DNA is the only sequence kept; it has 51 bases, read in frame from the first base. CDR1 and CDR2 are read off the germline V gene as MGHDK and SYGVNS. For this chain, trimming is 5 bases at the V end and 1 base at the J end, and the number of junction bases without a gene match is 5.